Listed here are 27 T cell receptor beta chains from one sample, sequenced in a study of OX40 agonist ivuxolimab in advanced cancers. Method: immunoSEQ multiplex PCR; TCRdb's copy keeps in-frame clones and lacks some. The repertoire holds around 30,000 clones, with roughly 90% as singletons. The starting material was CD4+ or CD8+ T cells sorted from blood, obtained in a trial of the OX40 agonist ivuxolimab. The receptors come from an adult with an advanced solid tumor such as melanoma, head and neck, liver or kidney cancer.

The chain is built from TRBV6-1 and TRBJ2-7; a possible D gene is TRBD1 (6 bases). V was cut by 11 bases and J by 4 bases, with 15 bases left in between. The germline V gene has CDR1 MNHNS and CDR2 SASEGT. The CDR3 consists of 12 residues. DNA of the CDR3: TGTGCCGCCCCAGGGGACCCTTACGAGCAGTACTTC. Its translation is CAAPGDPYEQYF.

This rearrangement joins TRBV28 to TRBJ1-1; D is ambiguous. The V gene's germline CDR1 is MDHEN and CDR2 SYDVKM. Trimming cost V 8 bases and J 4 bases, with 8 bases left between them. The CDR3 extends over 11 amino acids. This chain's CDR3 is CASGWGTEAFF. CDR3 bases: TGTGCCAGCGGATGGGGCACTGAAGCTTTCTTT. The full variable domain, its missing parts supplied by reference TRBV28 and TRBJ1-1, is DVKVTQSSRYLVKRTGEKVFLECVQDMDHENMFWYRQDPGLGLRLIYFSYDVKMKEKGDIPEGYSVSREKKERFSLILESASTNQTSMYLCASGWGTEAFFGQGTRLTVV.

This chain uses TRBV19 with TRBJ2-7; a possible D gene is TRBD2 (5 bases). V was clipped by 6 bases and J by 2 bases, with 17 bases between them. The CDR3 loop spans 15 amino acids. Germline V lookup: CDR1 LNHDA, CDR2 SQIVND (reference sequence). The CDR3 here is CASSPALTGTYEQYF. The CDR3 DNA follows: TGTGCCAGTAGCCCAGCCCTTACGGGGACCTACGAGCAGTACTTC.

V is TRBV19 and J is TRBJ1-2; the D is unclear. CDR1 is LNHDA, CDR2 SQIVND, per germline (reference sequence). Trimming removed 4 bases at V and 6 bases at J, with 15 bases between. The CDR3 loop spans 14 amino acids. CDR3 in amino acids: CASSTTRPLDGYTF. For the CDR3, the DNA is TGTGCCAGTAGTACCACCAGGCCCCTCGATGGCTACACCTTC.

This sequence joins TRBV7-9 and TRBJ1-6; D unresolved. Deletions cut 6 bases from V and 7 bases from J, with 13 bases between. CDR1 and CDR2 from the germline V gene are SEHNR and FQNEAQ (reference sequence). The CDR3 is made up of 14 amino acids. CDR3 sequence reads: CASRRPEGNSPLHF. The CDR3 coding sequence is TGTGCCAGCAGAAGACCCGAAGGGAATTCACCCCTCCACTTT.

The genes are TRBV5-8 and TRBJ2-1; 8 positions match TRBD2. The CDR3 totals 15 residues. From germline, CDR1 is SGHTS and CDR2 YDEGEE. V shed 4 bases and J 7 bases; nucleotides not matched to a gene: 10. The CDR3 nucleotides read TGTGCCAGCAGCCGCGTCACTAGCGGTAATAATGAGCAGTTCTTC. This gives the protein CASSRVTSGNNEQFF.

The chain couples TRBV27 to TRBJ2-2; 8 bases line up with TRBD1. V dropped 1 base and J dropped 4; count of bases not matched to a gene: 8. Per the germline V gene, CDR1 is MNHEY and CDR2 is SMNVEV (reference sequence). The CDR3 has 17 residues. This chain's CDR3 is CASSLYDRGVITGELFF. The CDR3 nucleotides read TGTGCCAGCAGTTTATATGACAGGGGAGTAATCACCGGGGAGCTGTTTTTT.

The chain carries TRBV2 and TRBJ1-2, with 7 bases aligning to TRBD1. The CDR3 runs to 15 residues. Germline V gives CDR1 SNHLY, CDR2 FYNNEI. Trimming at V came to 4 bases and at J to 3 bases, leaving 8 bases not matched to a gene. DNA for the CDR3: TGTGCCAGCAGTGGGATTGGGACAGCGGACTATGGCTACACCTTC. It encodes CASSGIGTADYGYTF.

V is TRBV7-8 and J is TRBJ2-2; a weak D match, TRBD2 (6 bases). Germline V gene data show CDR1 as SGHVS and CDR2 as FQNEAQ. V lost 1 base and J lost 7, with 16 bases in between. This CDR3 has 16 amino acids. This CDR3 is CASSLELAQTGGELFF. As DNA, the CDR3 is TGTGCCAGCAGCTTAGAACTAGCCCAGACCGGCGGGGAGCTGTTTTTT.

The chain recombines TRBV5-1 with TRBJ2-5; D is ambiguous. The CDR3 contains 19 residues. CDR1 SGHRS and CDR2 YFSETQ come from the germline V gene. The ends were cut back, 0 bases at V and 4 bases at J, with 25 bases in the middle. The CDR3 protein is CASSLAHGPSNEVGETQYF. The CDR3 nucleotides read TGCGCCAGCAGCTTGGCGCATGGGCCCTCCAACGAGGTAGGAGAGACCCAGTACTTC.

This clone was recorded only once. The chain links TRBV6-5 to TRBJ1-2; tentative D call: TRBD1 (6 bases). CDR3 length: 13 residues. Germline values: CDR1 MNHEY, CDR2 SVGAGI. V lost 2 bases and J 6 bases, leaving 10 bases between the germline ends. The chain's CDR3 is CASSYPGANGYTF. The CDR3 bases are TGTGCCAGCAGTTACCCAGGGGCGAATGGCTACACCTTC.

The genes are TRBV2 and TRBJ2-7, with 8 bases aligning to TRBD2. V gave up 3 bases and J gave up 1 base; unmatched junction bases: 2. The germline gives CDR1 SNHLY, CDR2 FYNNEI. The CDR3 extends over 14 amino acids. The CDR3 region is CASSDSGASYEQYF. The CDR3, as DNA: TGTGCCAGCAGTGATAGCGGGGCTTCCTACGAGCAGTACTTC.

This clone showed up just a few times. The chain combines TRBV5-1 with TRBJ1-2; possible D gene TRBD1, 5 bases. V lost 4 bases and J 4 bases, leaving 8 bases between the germline ends. This CDR3 contains 12 residues. The germline V gene encodes CDR1 SGHRS and CDR2 YFSETQ. CDR3 residues: CASSTDSYGYTF. CDR3 in DNA: TGCGCCAGCAGCACAGACAGCTATGGCTACACCTTC.

The rearrangement joins TRBV10-1 to TRBJ1-5; 8 bases align to TRBD1. The CDR3 consists of 15 residues. The ends lost 4 bases at V and 5 bases at J; junction bases unmatched: 7. Germline V lookup: CDR1 WNHNN, CDR2 SYGVQD (reference sequence). The CDR3 spells CASSVDRASYQPQHF. CDR3 DNA: TGCGCCAGCAGTGTGGACAGGGCCTCGTATCAGCCCCAGCATTTT.

This rearrangement joins TRBV27 to TRBJ2-4, with 8 nucleotides matching TRBD1. Unmatched junction bases numbered 8, after V lost 2 bases and J lost 2 bases. The CDR3 runs to 17 residues. Germline lookup yields CDR1 MNHEY and CDR2 SMNVEV (reference sequence). For the CDR3, the DNA is TGTGCCAGCAGTTTAATGGACAGGGTCGGATCCAAAAACATTCAGTACTTC. This codes for CASSLMDRVGSKNIQYF.

This rearrangement joins TRBV15 to TRBJ2-2; D is unresolved. There are 14 residues in the CDR3. V dropped 0 bases and J dropped 6 bases, with 8 bases sitting between them. Germline CDR1 and CDR2: LNHNV and YYDKDF (reference sequence). The CDR3 loop is CATSRDRQSGELFF. In DNA, the CDR3 is TGTGCCACCAGCAGAGATCGGCAGTCCGGGGAGCTGTTTTTT.

The chain is built from TRBV7-2 and TRBJ2-7, with TRBD2 matching 7 bases. Losses at the gene ends were 0 bases for V and 6 bases for J; bases not matched to a gene: 2. Looked up from germline, CDR1 is SGHTA and CDR2 is FQGNSA. CDR3 length: 13 amino acids. The chain's CDR3 is CASSLAGGREQYF. The CDR3 nucleotides are TGTGCCAGCAGCTTAGCGGGAGGGCGCGAGCAGTACTTC.

The chain has TRBV7-9 and TRBJ1-2; tentatively, D is TRBD1 (5 bases). The CDR3 consists of 14 residues. The germline V and J ends were trimmed by 5 bases and 7 bases, with 17 bases remaining between them. Germline loops: CDR1 SEHNR, CDR2 FQNEAQ (reference sequence). CDR3 DNA sequence: TGTGCCAGCAGCCCAGACAGTGACCGGGCTGGCTACACCTTC. Encoded protein: CASSPDSDRAGYTF.

The chain links TRBV13 to TRBJ2-5; 8 nucleotides line up with TRBD1. Matching the DNA end better, TRBJ2-7 makes the J call doubtful. The germline CDR1 and CDR2 sequences are PRHDT and FYEKMQ (reference sequence). The length of the CDR3 is 13 residues. DNA of the CDR3: TGTGCCAGCAGCCGGGACAGGCTGTACGAGCAGTACTTC. It specifies CASSRDRLYEQYF.

The chain uses TRBV30 and TRBJ2-1; 7 positions agree with TRBD2. V lost 0 bases to trimming and J lost 2 bases; unmatched junction nucleotides: 1. Germline CDR1 is GTSNPN and CDR2 is SVGIG (reference sequence). The CDR3 loop spans 14 amino acids. CDR3 protein: CAWSVGGTYNEQFF. In DNA, the CDR3 is TGTGCCTGGAGTGTGGGGGGGACCTACAATGAGCAGTTCTTC.

The chain joins TRBV11-2 to TRBJ2-5, with a weak D call TRBD1 (6 bases). Looked up from germline, CDR1 is SGHAT and CDR2 is FQNNGV. The germline V and J ends were trimmed by 4 bases and 4 bases, with 19 bases remaining between them. This CDR3 contains 16 residues. CDR3 DNA sequence: TGTGCCAGCAGCTCCCCCCATGGGGGCTTTGGAGAGACCCAGTACTTC. This encodes CASSSPHGGFGETQYF.

V gene TRBV28 combines with J gene TRBJ2-1; D ambiguous. CDR1 is MDHEN, CDR2 SYDVKM, per germline. V was trimmed by 3 bases and J by 7 bases, leaving 10 bases between them. This CDR3 spans 13 amino acids. DNA of the CDR3: TGTGCCAGCAGTTTTTTGGGGTGGAATGAGCAGTTCTTC. It specifies CASSFLGWNEQFF.

V gene TRBV4-1 combines with J gene TRBJ2-7; 7 bases match TRBD1. Germline CDR1 MGHRA, CDR2 YSYEKL. The CDR3 runs 14 residues. V lost 4 bases and J lost 3; bases outside the gene matches: 6. The CDR3 loop reads CASSLRDSDYEQYF. In DNA, the CDR3 is TGCGCCAGCAGCCTCCGGGACAGCGACTACGAGCAGTACTTC.

CDR3 protein: CASSKAEAGDGNEQFF. For the CDR3, the DNA is TGTGCCAGCAGCAAAGCTGAGGCGGGAGATGGGAATGAGCAGTTCTTC. The chain is built from TRBV21-1 and TRBJ2-1; the D call TRBD2 from the table was never checked on the DNA. TRBV21-1 is a documented pseudogene. The CDR3 sequence is 16 residues long.

This sequence joins TRBV28 and TRBJ2-2, with 13 nucleotides matching TRBD2. This CDR3 region has 18 residues. Trimming at V came to 1 base and at J to 2 bases, leaving 4 bases not matched to a gene. Germline CDR1 and CDR2: MDHEN and SYDVKM. The CDR3 spells CASSLLLAGGPNTGELFF. Here the CDR3 DNA reads TGTGCCAGCAGTTTATTACTAGCGGGAGGGCCTAACACCGGGGAGCTGTTTTTT.

This clone is termed medium-sized (0.01 to 0.1%). The chain is built from TRBV9 and TRBJ1-2; perhaps TRBD1 as D (5 bases). This CDR3 spans 13 amino acids. CDR1 and CDR2 (germline): SGDLS, YYNGEE. V was clipped by 4 bases and J by 4 bases, with 11 bases between them. CDR3 amino acids: CASSLGTVYGYTF. The CDR3 coding sequence is TGTGCCAGCAGCCTCGGGACGGTCTATGGCTACACCTTC.

The chain links TRBV6-6 to TRBJ2-2; TRBD2 agrees at 7 bases. The CDR3 runs 12 residues. Unmatched junction bases numbered 4, after V lost 10 bases and J lost 5 bases. Germline V CDR1 and CDR2: MNHNY, SVGAGI (reference sequence). The CDR3 DNA follows: TGTGCCATCCGCGGGGGAACCGGGGAGCTGTTTTTT. Protein sequence: CAIRGGTGELFF.